Listed below are T cell receptor beta chains from one sample, sequenced in a study of blood T cell repertoires in COVID-19. Sequencing used immunoSEQ multiplex PCR; TCRdb keeps in-frame clones, though not all of them. Seen here are approximately 58,000 clones, 90% to 95% observed once, and the top ten hold 2.5% to 3.5%. Sequencing input: peripheral blood. The source is a human donor in a cohort sampled during active COVID-19. Both conserved end residues are part of each CDR3. Fields, in order: clone size, J gene, V gene, D gene, CDR3 protein, CDR3 DNA. A D gene is named only where the DNA matches it firmly. Size tells how often a clone was seen (once, few, many) or the class of an expanded clone, and some rows leave it out.

>-|TRBJ2-2|TRBV18|-
CASSPLRDGELFF
TGTGCCAGCTCACCACTACGGGACGGGGAGCTGTTTTTT
>-|TRBJ1-1|TRBV10-3|TRBD1
CAISAGQGQAFTNTEAFF
TGTGCCATCAGTGCTGGACAGGGTCAGGCTTTCACGAACACTGAAGCTTTCTTT
>-|TRBJ1-1|TRBV28|-
CASSLLLDAQSAGTEAFF
TGTGCCAGCAGTTTACTACTCGACGCACAGAGTGCCGGCACTGAAGCTTTCTTT
>-|TRBJ2-1|TRBV7-9|TRBD1
CASSFRDRGGNEQFF
TGTGCCAGCAGCTTCCGGGACAGGGGTGGAAATGAGCAGTTCTTC
>-|TRBJ2-5|TRBV7-2|-
CASSLGGWEETQYF
TGTGCCAGCAGCTTAGGGGGCTGGGAAGAGACCCAGTACTTC
>-|TRBJ2-5|TRBV21-1|-
CASSTCRDRVSETQYF
TGTGCCAGCAGCACCTGCCGGGACAGGGTTAGCGAGACCCAGTACTTC
>-|TRBJ1-2|TRBV6-1|-
CASSDDRVGSGYGYTF
TGTGCCAGCAGTGACGACCGCGTAGGGAGTGGCTATGGCTACACCTTC
>-|TRBJ2-1|TRBV9|-
CASSAASNEQFF
TGTGCCAGCAGCGCTGCTAGTAATGAGCAGTTCTTC
>-|TRBJ2-2|TRBV5-4|-
CASSLAGSPGELFF
TGTGCCAGCAGCTTGGCAGGGTCCCCCGGGGAGCTGTTTTTT
>-|TRBJ2-1|TRBV6-4|TRBD2
CASSRGGSYNEQFF
TGTGCCAGCAGCCGGGGGGGCTCCTACAATGAGCAGTTCTTC
>-|TRBJ2-3|TRBV7-2|TRBD2
CASSHRGAGDLTDTQYF
TGTGCCAGCAGCCACCGGGGAGCGGGGGACCTCACAGATACGCAGTATTTT
>-|TRBJ1-6|TRBV10-2|-
CASSAGEKYALHF
TGCGCCAGCAGTGCAGGGGAGAAATATGCCCTCCACTTT
>-|TRBJ1-1|TRBV5-8|-
CASSTRRNTEAFF
TGTGCCAGCAGCACCCGGAGGAACACTGAAGCTTTCTTT
>-|TRBJ2-1|TRBV29-1|-
CSVRQYNEQFF
TGCAGCGTTAGACAGTACAATGAGCAGTTCTTC
>-|TRBJ1-4|TRBV5-6|-
CASSSHDRARATNEKLFF
TGTGCCAGCAGCTCACACGACCGGGCCAGGGCAACTAATGAAAAACTGTTTTTT
>-|TRBJ1-1|TRBV5-1|-
CASSLNARAEAFF
TGCGCCAGCAGCTTAAACGCCCGGGCTGAAGCTTTCTTT
>-|TRBJ2-1|TRBV9|-
CASSVVSGEQFF
TGTGCCAGCAGCGTAGTAAGCGGTGAGCAGTTCTTC
>-|TRBJ1-2|TRBV30|-
CAWSPDRRRGYTF
TGTGCCTGGAGTCCAGACAGGAGGAGAGGCTACACCTTC
>-|TRBJ1-1|TRBV19|-
CASRPSPTGNSGAFF
TGTGCCAGTAGGCCTTCACCTACAGGTAATTCTGGAGCTTTCTTT
>-|TRBJ2-4|TRBV27|-
CASSLSRRAKNIQYF
TGTGCCAGCAGTTTAAGTCGCAGAGCCAAAAACATTCAGTACTTC
>-|TRBJ2-5|TRBV7-7|-
CASSFSPTGSEKGEETQYF
TGTGCTAGCAGCTTTAGTCCTACAGGGTCCGAGAAAGGGGAAGAGACCCAGTACTTC
>once|TRBJ1-1|TRBV6-1|-
CASSDHIAEAFF
TGTGCCAGCAGTGATCATATAGCTGAAGCTTTCTTT
>few|TRBJ1-1|TRBV5-4|-
CASSSWRYTEAFF
TGTGCCAGCAGCTCGTGGCGGTACACTGAAGCTTTCTTT
>-|TRBJ2-5|TRBV5-1|TRBD1
CASSLTRQGPETQYF
TGCGCCAGCAGCCTAACAAGACAGGGGCCAGAGACCCAGTACTTC
>-|TRBJ2-5|TRBV7-2|-
CASSPGGSGDMTQYF
TGTGCCAGCAGCCCCGGGGGAAGCGGGGACATGACCCAGTACTTC
>-|TRBJ1-4|TRBV27|TRBD1
CASRRRGLGNEKLFF
TGTGCCAGCAGACGCAGGGGGCTCGGTAATGAAAAACTGTTTTTT
>-|TRBJ1-1|TRBV5-1|-
CASSLEGWGHLNTEAFF
TGCGCCAGCAGCTTGGAGGGTTGGGGACACCTGAACACTGAAGCTTTCTTT
>-|TRBJ2-5|TRBV6-5|-
CASTKGGGSQETQYF
TGTGCCAGCACCAAGGGCGGGGGCAGCCAAGAGACCCAGTACTTC
>once|TRBJ2-5|TRBV19|TRBD1
CASSMGSGGVETQYF
TGTGCCAGTAGTATGGGGTCAGGGGGCGTGGAGACCCAGTACTTC
>-|TRBJ2-2|TRBV4-3|-
CASSQEGFGWGAGELFF
TGCGCCAGCAGCCAAGAGGGATTCGGGTGGGGGGCCGGGGAGCTGTTTTTT
>-|TRBJ1-2|TRBV4-3|-
CASSQDMDSRRGYTF
TGCGCCAGCAGCCAAGATATGGACAGTAGGCGCGGCTACACCTTC
>-|TRBJ2-1|TRBV28|TRBD2
CASTSGTSAYNEQFF
TGTGCCAGCACCTCCGGGACTAGCGCATACAATGAGCAGTTCTTC
>-|TRBJ1-1|TRBV10-3|-
CAISESTIGRVNTEAFF
TGTGCCATCAGTGAGTCTACGATAGGGAGGGTGAACACTGAAGCTTTCTTT
>-|TRBJ2-3|TRBV30|TRBD1
CAWSPTGISTDTQYF
TGTGCCTGGAGCCCGACAGGGATCAGCACAGATACGCAGTATTTT
>once|TRBJ2-1|TRBV24-1|-
CATSDITAESSYNEQFF
TGTGCCACCAGTGATATCACAGCGGAGAGCTCCTACAATGAGCAGTTCTTC
>-|TRBJ2-2|TRBV6-5|-
CASSYSWTPNTGELFF
TGTGCCAGCAGTTACTCTTGGACACCGAACACCGGGGAGCTGTTTTTT
>-|TRBJ1-4|TRBV20-1|-
CSVGVREKLFF
TGCAGTGTTGGAGTAAGGGAAAAACTGTTTTTT
>-|TRBJ1-2|TRBV20-1|-
CSARLYGYTF
TGCAGTGCCCGGTTATATGGCTACACCTTC
>-|TRBJ2-2|TRBV10-3|TRBD2
CAIAGLAGGTNTGELFF
TGTGCCATCGCGGGGTTAGCGGGGGGTACGAACACCGGGGAGCTGTTTTTT
>-|TRBJ1-5|TRBV19|-
CASSFLAGNQPQHF
TGTGCCAGTAGTTTCCTCGCGGGCAATCAGCCCCAGCATTTT
>-|TRBJ1-1|TRBV20-1|-
CSASRSGVTEAFF
TGCAGTGCTAGTCGTTCAGGGGTCACTGAAGCTTTCTTT